A selection of T cell receptor beta chains follows, all from one sample in a study of blood T cells in healthy people across ages. TCRdb called the 5' RACE reads again in MiXCR, with one record for every CDR3 protein. The table has some 1.4 million distinct CDR3 sequences, roughly 40% seen once. Sample: blood. The receptors originated from a woman aged 18-35 years in good health. Each CDR3 is given with its conserved first and last residue. A D gene is named only where the DNA matches it firmly. Expanded clones get a size class; other rows say once, few or many, or leave the size out.

v_gene	abundance	j_gene	d_gene	CDR3nt	CDR3aa
TRBV9	NA	TRBJ2-3	TRBD2	TGTGCCAGCAGCGTAGCTACTAGCGGAAACACAGATACGCAGTATTTT	CASSVATSGNTDTQYF
TRBV7-2	NA	TRBJ2-4	NA	TGTGCCAGCAGCCCGCTGGAGAGGGTCATTCAGTACTTC	CASSPLERVIQYF
TRBV11-2	NA	TRBJ1-4	TRBD1	TGTGCCAACAGCTTCGGACAGGGGGCAACTAATGAAAAACTGTTTTTT	CANSFGQGATNEKLFF
TRBV29-1	few	TRBJ1-1	TRBD1	TGCAGCGTCCCTACAGGGGCTGAAGCTTTCTTT	CSVPTGAEAFF
TRBV6-2/TRBV6-3	many	TRBJ2-1	TRBD2	TGTGCCAGCAATCTAGCGGGAGCGTCCTACAATGAGCAGTTCTTC	CASNLAGASYNEQFF
TRBV12-3/TRBV12-4	once	TRBJ2-1	TRBD2	TGTGCCAGCAGGGGGGGGGGACTAGCGGGACGAAACAATGAGCAGTTCTTC	CASRGGGLAGRNNEQFF
TRBV20-1	few	TRBJ1-2	TRBD1	TGCAGTGCGGGCAGGGGGGAGCCAGGGGGTAACTATGGCTACACCTTC	CSAGRGEPGGNYGYTF
TRBV5-1	once	TRBJ2-2	TRBD1	TGCGCCAGCACCCGGGACAGGGTCGGCGGGGAGCTGTTTTTT	CASTRDRVGGELFF
TRBV6-1	NA	TRBJ2-7	NA	TGTGCCAGCAGTGGGCGACAGGTCGAGTCCTACGAGCAGTACTTC	CASSGRQVESYEQYF
TRBV3-1	NA	TRBJ2-5	NA	TGTGCCAGCAGCCAGCCCAAAGGGATTGATCTTCGGGAGACCCAGTACTTC	CASSQPKGIDLRETQYF
TRBV19	NA	TRBJ2-7	NA	TGTGCCAGTAGTATTTCGCGGACGGGCACCTACGAGCAGTACTTC	CASSISRTGTYEQYF
TRBV3-1	few	TRBJ1-4	NA	TGTGCCAGCAGCCAAGAGGGGGCGCTTGAAAAACTGTTTTTT	CASSQEGALEKLFF
TRBV29-1	few	TRBJ1-2	NA	TGCAGCGTTGAAGGGAAAAACTATGGCTACACCTTC	CSVEGKNYGYTF
TRBV9	NA	TRBJ1-4	NA	TGTGCCAGCAGCGTTGAGGGGACGGATGAAAAACTGTTTTTT	CASSVEGTDEKLFF
TRBV6-5	NA	TRBJ1-6	NA	TGTGCCAGCAGCGTCGTGTTGAGGTCACCCCTCCACTTT	CASSVVLRSPLHF
TRBV10-3	NA	TRBJ1-6	NA	TGTGCCACCCAACAGGGTCCTCGGCCCCTCCACTTT	CATQQGPRPLHF
TRBV20-1	NA	TRBJ1-5	NA	TGCAGTGCTCAGACAGGTGGAGCGCCCCAGCATTTT	CSAQTGGAPQHF
TRBV7-2	NA	TRBJ2-4	NA	TGTGCCAGCAGCAAGGGACGGAACATTCAGTACTTC	CASSKGRNIQYF
TRBV3-1	NA	TRBJ2-1	TRBD2	TGTGCCAGCAGCCAGATGACTAGCGCTAACAATGAGCAGTTCTTC	CASSQMTSANNEQFF
TRBV7-7	NA	TRBJ2-5	NA	TGTGCTAGCAGCTTAGGCCCGGGACTTCAAGAGACCCAGTACTTC	CASSLGPGLQETQYF
TRBV12-3/TRBV12-4	few	TRBJ2-3	NA	TGTGCCAGCAGTTTTCGGCGGGGAACAGATACGCAGTATTTT	CASSFRRGTDTQYF
TRBV27	NA	TRBJ2-3	TRBD2	TGTGCCAGCAGTTGGGGCGGGGGGGCCTCAGACACGCAGTATTTT	CASSWGGGASDTQYF
TRBV12-3/TRBV12-4	few	TRBJ2-1	TRBD1	TGTGCCAGCAAGGACAGGGCCCAGGACAATGAGCAGTTCTTC	CASKDRAQDNEQFF
TRBV12-3/TRBV12-4	NA	TRBJ2-7	TRBD2	TGTGCCAGCAGTCCCGGGACTAGCGGGAGCCTCTCCTACGAGCAGTACTTC	CASSPGTSGSLSYEQYF
TRBV4-1	few	TRBJ2-1	TRBD2	TGCGCCAGCAGCCAGACGAATAGCGGGAGCTCCTACAATGAGCAGTTCTTC	CASSQTNSGSSYNEQFF
TRBV24-1	NA	TRBJ2-5	TRBD1	TGTGCCACCCCCGACAGGGATCCAGGAGAGACCCAGTACTTC	CATPDRDPGETQYF
TRBV5-1	few	TRBJ2-7	TRBD2	TGCGCCAGCAGCTCCGGACTAGCGCTACCATTCGAGCAGTACTTC	CASSSGLALPFEQYF
TRBV2	NA	TRBJ1-2	NA	TGTGCCAGCAGAGAATCGAGGACAGCTAACTATGGCTACACCTTC	CASRESRTANYGYTF
TRBV29-1	few	TRBJ1-1	TRBD1	TGCAGCGGTTACAGGGGAGTGGGCACTGAAGCTTTCTTT	CSGYRGVGTEAFF
TRBV20-1	few	TRBJ2-7	TRBD1	TGCAGTGCAAGTGGGACAGGGGCTTACTCCTACGAGCAGTACTTC	CSASGTGAYSYEQYF
TRBV20-1	NA	TRBJ2-7	TRBD2	TGCAGTGCTAGTTCTAGCGGGATGGGTGAGCAGTACTTC	CSASSSGMGEQYF
TRBV27	NA	TRBJ1-4	TRBD1	TGTGCCAGCAGTTTATCTGGGACAGGGGGGGGAAAACTGTTTTTT	CASSLSGTGGGKLFF
TRBV29-1	NA	TRBJ2-7	NA	TGCAGCGTGGCATCTAGCGATGCCTACGAGCAGTACTTC	CSVASSDAYEQYF
TRBV7-2	NA	TRBJ1-6	NA	TGTGCCAGCAGCTCCCGGCGGACCGCCGCCGATTATTCACCCCTCCACTTT	CASSSRRTAADYSPLHF
TRBV6-2/TRBV6-3	NA	TRBJ2-3	NA	TGTGCCAGCAGCCACCTCCCCCGGGACACATTCACAGATACGCAGTATTTT	CASSHLPRDTFTDTQYF
TRBV4-2	NA	TRBJ1-2	NA	TGTGCCAGCAGCCAGGGAGACATACCGGCTCCTGGCTACACCTTC	CASSQGDIPAPGYTF
TRBV20-1	few	TRBJ2-7	TRBD2	TGCAGTGCTACCAGCGGGAGAGATCCCTACGAGCAGTACTTC	CSATSGRDPYEQYF
TRBV28	few	TRBJ2-7	NA	TGTGCCAGCAGTCCCCGGGACTTCTACTACGAGCAGTACTTC	CASSPRDFYYEQYF
TRBV5-1	NA	TRBJ1-2	TRBD1	TGCGCCAGCCGAGGGGGCGAAACCTATGGCTACACCTTC	CASRGGETYGYTF
TRBV5-6	few	TRBJ1-2	TRBD1	TGTGCCAGCAGCGGGATTGACAGGGTTTGGAATGGCTACACCTTC	CASSGIDRVWNGYTF
TRBV5-1	NA	TRBJ1-2	NA	TGCGCCAGCAGCTTCCAACAGGTTAATGGCTACACCTTC	CASSFQQVNGYTF
TRBV11-1	NA	TRBJ2-5	TRBD2	TGTGCCAGCAGCACCCATCTACAGCGACTAGCGGGAGTAGTGTTCCAAGAGACCCAGTACTTC	CASSTHLQRLAGVVFQETQYF
TRBV4-2	NA	TRBJ1-3	NA	TGTGCCAGCAGCCAAGGGGTTGTGGGCTCTGGAAACACCATATATTTT	CASSQGVVGSGNTIYF
TRBV7-2	many	TRBJ2-7	TRBD2	TGTGCCAGCAGCTCCTCCCTCGCGGGAGTCTTCGAGCAGTACTTC	CASSSSLAGVFEQYF
TRBV5-1	few	TRBJ2-5	TRBD1	TGCGCCAGCAGCTTGGGAGGGACAGCTTACCAAGAGACCCAGTACTTC	CASSLGGTAYQETQYF
TRBV7-9	few	TRBJ2-1	NA	TGTGCCAGCAGCTATTTACGCGGGGATTACAATGAGCAGTTCTTC	CASSYLRGDYNEQFF
TRBV18	NA	TRBJ2-1	NA	TGTGCCAGCTCAGATATCCTAGCAGGAATGGGGAATGAGCAGTTCTTC	CASSDILAGMGNEQFF
TRBV12-3/TRBV12-4	NA	TRBJ2-1	NA	TGTGCCAGCAGTTTAGACAGGGTCTCCTACAATGAGCAGTTCTTC	CASSLDRVSYNEQFF
TRBV2	NA	TRBJ2-7	NA	TGTGCCAGCAAATACGGCCTCGAGCAGTACTTC	CASKYGLEQYF